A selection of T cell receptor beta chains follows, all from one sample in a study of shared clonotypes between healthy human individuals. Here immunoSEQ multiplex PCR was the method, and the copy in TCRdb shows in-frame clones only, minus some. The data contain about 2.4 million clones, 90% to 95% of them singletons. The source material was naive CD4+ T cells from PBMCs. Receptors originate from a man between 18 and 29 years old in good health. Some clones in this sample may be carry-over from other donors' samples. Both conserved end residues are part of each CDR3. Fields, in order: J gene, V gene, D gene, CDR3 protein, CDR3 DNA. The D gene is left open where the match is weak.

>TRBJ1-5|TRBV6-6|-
CASSYVRGGQPQHF
TGTGCCAGCAGTTACGTCAGGGGCGGGCAGCCCCAGCATTTT
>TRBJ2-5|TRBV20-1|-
CSATSTETQYF
TGCAGTGCTACTAGTACAGAGACCCAGTACTTC
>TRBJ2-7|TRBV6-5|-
CASSYRGSYEQYF
TGTGCCAGCAGTTACCGGGGATCCTACGAGCAGTACTTC
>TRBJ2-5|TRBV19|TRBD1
CASSIGTGVETQYF
TGTGCCAGTAGTATAGGGACAGGGGTCGAGACCCAGTACTTC
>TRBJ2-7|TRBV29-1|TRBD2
CSVALAGSSYEQYF
TGCAGCGTGGCTCTAGCGGGGTCCTCCTACGAGCAGTACTTC
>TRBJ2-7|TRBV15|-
CATSRDKGWFEQYF
TGTGCCACCAGCAGAGACAAGGGGTGGTTCGAGCAGTACTTC
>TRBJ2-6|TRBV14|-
CASSHKSGANVLTF
TGTGCCAGCAGCCATAAAAGTGGGGCCAACGTCCTGACTTTC
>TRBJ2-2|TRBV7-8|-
CASSRTGEMAGELFF
TGTGCCAGCAGCCGGACGGGGGAGATGGCCGGGGAGCTGTTTTTT
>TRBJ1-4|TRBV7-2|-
CATSGLGTEKLFF
TGTGCCACCTCAGGGTTGGGTACCGAAAAACTGTTTTTT
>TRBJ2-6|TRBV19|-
CASNYLGESLRANVLTF
TGTGCCAGTAACTACCTGGGGGAATCCCTGAGGGCCAACGTCCTGACTTTC
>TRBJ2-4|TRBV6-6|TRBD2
CASSYSTGGGVNIQYF
TGTGCCAGCAGTTACTCGACGGGAGGAGGGGTAAACATTCAGTACTTC
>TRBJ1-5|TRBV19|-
CASSRIRDRYSNQPQHF
TGTGCCAGTAGTAGAATCCGGGACCGTTATAGCAATCAGCCCCAGCATTTT
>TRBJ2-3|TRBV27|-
CASSFFVNTDTQYF
TGTGCCAGCAGTTTTTTTGTGAACACAGATACGCAGTATTTT
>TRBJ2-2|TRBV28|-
CASSPPRSGTGELFF
TGTGCCAGCAGTCCCCCGCGGTCCGGCACCGGGGAGCTGTTTTTT
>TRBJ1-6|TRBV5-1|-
CASSPIPRTINSPLHF
TGCGCCAGCAGCCCAATCCCCCGGACTATCAATTCACCCCTCCACTTT
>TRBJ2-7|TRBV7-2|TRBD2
CASSLDTSVVYEQYF
TGTGCCAGCAGCTTAGATACTAGCGTCGTTTACGAGCAGTACTTC
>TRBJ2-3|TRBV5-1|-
CASCPTGTDTQYF
TGCGCCAGCTGCCCAACAGGGACAGATACGCAGTATTTT